The 3 T cell receptor beta chains listed next were all sequenced from one sample in a study of identifying expanded T cells in peripheral blood (dated 2019 in TCRdb). To prepare the library, the immunoSEQ multiplex PCR assay was applied. The clones in this table, taken by TCRdb from immuneACCESS, are in-frame only. Not every clone is retained; where verified, under half of the shortfall comes from an unresolved V gene, and the cause of the rest is unknown. A total of approximately 100,000 clones appear in this sample, roughly nine tenths of them only once. More than 6.5% of the sample rests with the top ten. The specimen sequenced was blood. The receptors come from a person aged 18 to 75 in good health.

J is TRBJ1-5 and V is TRBV7-6, with unresolved D. V was shortened by 4 bases and J by 3 bases, with 16 bases between the two germline ends. The CDR3 has 16 residues. CDR1 is SGHVS and CDR2 is FNYEAQ in the germline V gene. The CDR3 DNA follows: TGTGCCAGCAGCTACGCGGGCAAGAGAGACAATCAGCCCCAGCATTTT. Its translation: CASSYAGKRDNQPQHF.

V usage is TRBV12-5 and J usage is TRBJ1-2, with D uncertain. Trimming pared 1 base from V and 6 bases from J, leaving 9 bases between. In germline, CDR1 is LGHNT, CDR2 FRNRAP. The CDR3 spans 13 residues. CDR3 DNA sequence: TGTGCTAGTGGTTTGGCCCAGACCGATGGCTACACCTTC. Translating gives CASGLAQTDGYTF.

The chain links TRBV4-2 to TRBJ1-2, with D maybe TRBD1 (6 bases). This CDR3 region has 14 residues. Trimming removed 1 base at V and 0 bases at J, with 6 bases between. Looked up from germline, CDR1 is LGHNA and CDR2 is YNFKEQ. CDR3 in DNA: TGTGCCAGCAGCCAAGCAGGGGCTAACTATGGCTACACCTTC. Its protein is CASSQAGANYGYTF.